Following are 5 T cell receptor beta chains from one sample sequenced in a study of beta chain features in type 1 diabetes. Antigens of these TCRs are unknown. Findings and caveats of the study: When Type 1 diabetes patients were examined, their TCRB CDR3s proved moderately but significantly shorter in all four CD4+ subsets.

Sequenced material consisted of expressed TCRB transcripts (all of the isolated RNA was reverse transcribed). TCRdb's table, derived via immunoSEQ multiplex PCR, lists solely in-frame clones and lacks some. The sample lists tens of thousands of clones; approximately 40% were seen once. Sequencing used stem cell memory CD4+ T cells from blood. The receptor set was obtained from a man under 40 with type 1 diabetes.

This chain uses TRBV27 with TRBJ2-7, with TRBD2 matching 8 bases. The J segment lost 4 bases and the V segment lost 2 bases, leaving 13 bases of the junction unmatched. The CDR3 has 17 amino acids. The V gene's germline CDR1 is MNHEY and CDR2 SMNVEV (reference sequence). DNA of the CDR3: TGTGCCAGCAGTTTACAACCCCCGGGACTAGGGGGATACGAGCAGTACTTC. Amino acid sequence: CASSLQPPGLGGYEQYF.

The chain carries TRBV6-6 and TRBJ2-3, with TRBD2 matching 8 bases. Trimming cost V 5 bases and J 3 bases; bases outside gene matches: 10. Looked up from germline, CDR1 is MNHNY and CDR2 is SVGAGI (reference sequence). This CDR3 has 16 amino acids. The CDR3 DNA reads TGTGCCAGCAGTGGCCAACTAGCGGTCTTGACAGATACGCAGTATTTT. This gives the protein CASSGQLAVLTDTQYF.

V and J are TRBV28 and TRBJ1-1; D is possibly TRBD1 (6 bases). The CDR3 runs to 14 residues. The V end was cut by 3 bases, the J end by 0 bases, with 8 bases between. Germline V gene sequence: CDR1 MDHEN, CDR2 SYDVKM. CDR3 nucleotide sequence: TGTGCCAGCAGTTTTCAGGGGATGAACACTGAAGCTTTCTTT. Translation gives CASSFQGMNTEAFF.

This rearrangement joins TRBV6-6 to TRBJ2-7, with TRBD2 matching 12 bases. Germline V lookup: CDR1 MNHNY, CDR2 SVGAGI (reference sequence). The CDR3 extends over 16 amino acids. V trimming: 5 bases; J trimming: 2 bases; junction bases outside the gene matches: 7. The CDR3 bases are TGTGCCAGCAGTAGGACTAGCGGGGCCACTGCCTACGAGCAGTACTTC. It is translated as CASSRTSGATAYEQYF.

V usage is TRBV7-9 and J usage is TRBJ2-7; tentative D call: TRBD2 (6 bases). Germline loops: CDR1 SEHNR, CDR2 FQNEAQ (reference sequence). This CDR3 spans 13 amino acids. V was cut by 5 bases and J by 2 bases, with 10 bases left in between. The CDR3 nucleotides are TGTGCCAGCAGCCCCTGGGGGGCCTACGAGCAGTACTTC. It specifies CASSPWGAYEQYF.